This passage covers 29 T cell receptor beta chains from one sample sequenced in a study of long-term antiretroviral therapy in people with HIV. Investigators performed immunoSEQ version v3.0 at survey level. The table came from immunoSEQ multiplex PCR; TCRdb's copy has only in-frame clones and leaves some out. Of about 7,800 clones detected, over 65% appear once; the ten largest clones hold roughly 25%. Sequenced material: unsorted PBMCs, taken 0.6 years before starting antiretroviral therapy. These receptors were obtained from a man aged 40-49 years with HIV.

The gene calls are TRBV5-5 and TRBJ1-2; 9 bases match TRBD1. CDR3 length: 14 residues. J gave up 3 bases and V 4 bases, and 4 bases lay outside the gene matches. Germline V gene lookup returns CDR1 SGHKS and CDR2 YYEKEE (reference sequence). The CDR3 DNA sequence: TGTGCCAGCAGCCGCCGGGACAGGGACTATGGCTACACCTTC. Protein product: CASSRRDRDYGYTF.

The chain carries TRBV6-5 and TRBJ1-1, with D unclear. Germline V gene data show CDR1 as MNHEY and CDR2 as SVGAGI. The CDR3 covers 15 residues. V lost 5 bases and J 7 bases, leaving 20 bases between the germline ends. The DNA of the CDR3 is TGTGCCAGCAGTACGGTGGCGGCGGGTCTTGTTGAAGCTTTCTTT. Amino acids: CASSTVAAGLVEAFF.

This clone was counted once. J is TRBJ2-3 and V is TRBV5-1; 9 bases match TRBD2. Trimming removed 0 bases from V and 4 bases from J; junction bases left unmatched: 9. The CDR3 contains 17 residues. Germline lookup yields CDR1 SGHRS and CDR2 YFSETQ. Here the CDR3 reads CASSLGKGAGGADTQYF. The CDR3 DNA follows: TGCGCCAGCAGCTTGGGTAAGGGAGCGGGGGGAGCAGATACGCAGTATTTT.

Comments on this clone: One junction end does not reproduce the germline sequence, and a read error may be involved. The rearrangement uses TRBV5-1 and TRBJ1-1, with a tentative D call TRBD1 (6 bases). The CDR3 consists of 13 residues. Per germline, CDR1 SGHRS and CDR2 YFSETQ. CDR3 amino acids: CASSLDGDTSPLF. The DNA of the CDR3 is TGCGCCAGCAGCTTGGATGGGGACACGTCGCCTCTCTTT.

The gene calls are TRBV18 and TRBJ1-2; 7 bases map to TRBD1. Unmatched junction bases numbered 3, after V lost 2 bases and J lost 0 bases. The CDR3 is made up of 15 amino acids. Germline assignment: CDR1 KGHSH and CDR2 LQKENI. For the CDR3, the DNA is TGTGCCAGCTCACCAAGCACAGGGGCTAACTATGGCTACACCTTC. This gives the protein CASSPSTGANYGYTF.

In nucleotides, the CDR3 is TGTGCCAGCAGTCTGGCCCCCTACGAGCAGTACTTC. Amino acids: CASSLAPYEQYF. The V gene is TRBV28, the J gene TRBJ2-7; D gene ambiguous. V was pared by 5 bases and J by 2 bases, with 7 bases between. There are 12 residues in the CDR3. CDR1 and CDR2 (germline): MDHEN, SYDVKM.

The chain recombines TRBV30 with TRBJ1-1; perhaps TRBD1 as D (6 bases). Deletions cut 0 bases from V and 1 base from J, with 9 bases between. Germline V gene sequence: CDR1 GTSNPN, CDR2 SVGIG (reference sequence). The length of the CDR3 is 14 residues. CDR3 coding DNA: TGTGCCTGGAGTGTAAGGGGGGGGAACACTGAAGCTTTCTTT. Its protein is CAWSVRGGNTEAFF.

The V gene is TRBV6-1, the J gene TRBJ1-1; D may be TRBD1 (6 bases). Trimming stripped 0 bases from V and 10 bases from J, with 12 bases between. The CDR3 is made up of 13 amino acids. Germline lookup yields CDR1 MNHNS and CDR2 SASEGT. The CDR3 spells CASSEARGRGAFF. CDR3 bases: TGTGCCAGCAGTGAAGCACGGGGGCGTGGAGCTTTCTTT.

This clone was seen once. This chain links TRBV7-3 with TRBJ2-1, with D perhaps being TRBD1 or TRBD2 (6 bases each). Trimming took 0 bases from V and 0 from J, leaving 12 bases between them. The CDR3 loop spans 17 amino acids. Germline CDR1 and CDR2: SGHTA and FQGTGA. CDR3 DNA sequence: TGTGCCAGCAGCTTAACTGGGGGGCCCAGCTCCTACAATGAGCAGTTCTTC. Its protein product is CASSLTGGPSSYNEQFF.

The sample holds one count of this clone. The chain recombines TRBV4-1 with TRBJ1-1; D ambiguous. The germline V and J ends were trimmed by 4 bases and 0 bases, with 6 bases remaining between them. Per germline, CDR1 MGHRA and CDR2 YSYEKL. The CDR3 is 13 residues long. The CDR3, as DNA: TGCGCCAGCAGCCCCGACATGAACACTGAAGCTTTCTTT. Translating it yields CASSPDMNTEAFF.

The chain links TRBV2 to TRBJ2-5, with a possible D match to TRBD1 (6 bases). The ends were cut back, 5 bases at V and 5 bases at J, with 12 bases in the middle. Germline loops: CDR1 SNHLY, CDR2 FYNNEI. The CDR3 sequence is 13 residues long. The CDR3 loop is CASSWVQGETQYF. CDR3 nucleotide sequence: TGTGCCAGCAGTTGGGTTCAGGGGGAGACCCAGTACTTC.

The rearrangement links TRBV6-5 to TRBJ1-5, with D unclear. The CDR3 extends over 15 amino acids. V was pared by 2 bases and J by 2 bases, with 10 bases between. Germline CDR1 is MNHEY and CDR2 is SVGAGI. Written as DNA, the CDR3 is TGTGCCAGCAGTTACGGCCCTGTGGGCAATCAGCCCCAGCATTTT. Translated, it gives CASSYGPVGNQPQHF.

V usage is TRBV7-9 and J usage is TRBJ2-7, with a weak D call TRBD1 (7 bases). V lost 5 bases, J lost 5 bases, and 16 bases lay in between. The CDR3 loop spans 14 amino acids. Germline V CDR1 and CDR2: SEHNR, FQNEAQ (reference sequence). The CDR3, as DNA: TGTGCCAGCAGCCAAACCAGGGGGGAAGACGAGCAGTACTTC. This sequence encodes CASSQTRGEDEQYF.

V usage is TRBV2 and J usage is TRBJ2-3; perhaps TRBD1 as D (6 bases). Per germline, CDR1 SNHLY and CDR2 FYNNEI. V gave up 7 bases and J gave up 0 bases, with 14 bases separating them. CDR3 length: 15 amino acids. The CDR3 nucleotides are TGTGCCAGCAATAGGGTCGACAGGAGCACAGATACGCAGTATTTT. Amino acid sequence: CASNRVDRSTDTQYF.

This clone turned up a few times. The CDR3 region has the DNA TGTGCCAGCAGCCTCGACGGGGAGTCGGGTCAGCCCCAGCATTTT. This gives the protein CASSLDGESGQPQHF. V usage is TRBV7-9 and J usage is TRBJ1-5; D is uncertain. Trimming took off 5 bases at V and 6 bases at J, with 17 bases between the two ends. CDR1 is SEHNR and CDR2 is FQNEAQ in the germline V gene (reference sequence). The CDR3 extends over 15 amino acids.

This chain connects TRBV5-6 to TRBJ2-2; D is tentatively TRBD1 or TRBD2 (5 bases each). There are 17 residues in the CDR3. Looked up from germline, CDR1 is SGHDT and CDR2 is YYEEEE. V was shortened by 4 bases and J by 0 bases, with 16 bases between the two germline ends. DNA of the CDR3: TGTGCCAGCAGCCGCCGACCTGGGACGTCGAACACCGGGGAGCTGTTTTTT. It yields the protein CASSRRPGTSNTGELFF.

A single count supports this clone. The V gene is TRBV5-1, the J gene TRBJ1-2, with 7 bases fitting TRBD1. The CDR3 loop spans 14 amino acids. CDR1 is SGHRS and CDR2 is YFSETQ in the germline V gene. V gave up 2 bases and J gave up 4 bases; unmatched junction bases: 5. The CDR3 DNA reads TGCGCCAGCAGCTTCCTGGACAGGACCTATGGCTACACCTTC. It encodes CASSFLDRTYGYTF. The full variable domain, its missing parts supplied by reference TRBV5-1 and TRBJ1-2, is KAGVTQTPRYLIKTRGQQVTLSCSPISGHRSVSWYQQTPGQGLQFLFEYFSETQRNKGNFPGRFSGRQFSNSRSEMNVSTLELGDSALYLCASSFLDRTYGYTFGSGTRLTVV.

The chain joins TRBV10-1 to TRBJ1-1, with D possibly TRBD1 on 5 matching bases. With 0 bases removed from V and 4 bases from J, the gap between germline ends came to 12 bases. Germline CDR1 WNHNN, CDR2 SYGVQD (reference sequence). The CDR3 length is 15 residues. The CDR3 sequence: CASSESGQGFTEAFF. The CDR3 coding sequence is TGCGCCAGCAGTGAGTCGGGGCAGGGTTTCACTGAAGCTTTCTTT.

This clone came up a few times. V and J are TRBV27 and TRBJ1-5; 7 nucleotides match TRBD1. The germline V gene has CDR1 MNHEY and CDR2 SMNVEV (reference sequence). V shed 5 bases and J 2 bases; nucleotides not matched to a gene: 3. This CDR3 spans 14 amino acids. CDR3 DNA: TGTGCCAGCAGTCCAGGGACAGGCAATCAGCCCCAGCATTTT. Its protein is CASSPGTGNQPQHF.

This clone was seen only a few times. V usage is TRBV18 and J usage is TRBJ1-5; D not resolved. The CDR3 has 13 amino acids. Trimming left V 6 bases short and J 2 bases short, with 8 bases between. CDR1 KGHSH and CDR2 LQKENI come from the germline V gene. The CDR3 bases are TGTGCCAGCTCGTGGACCGGCAATCAGCCCCAGCATTTT. This gives the protein CASSWTGNQPQHF.

By share, this clone ranks as medium-sized. J is TRBJ2-7 and V is TRBV13, with 7 bases fitting TRBD1. Germline V CDR1 and CDR2: PRHDT, FYEKMQ (reference sequence). Trimming cost V 6 bases and J 0 bases; bases outside gene matches: 8. There are 15 residues in the CDR3. CDR3 in amino acids: CASSMGQLSSYEQYF. In DNA, the CDR3 is TGTGCCAGCAGTATGGGACAGCTTAGCTCCTACGAGCAGTACTTC.

The chain couples TRBV6-5 to TRBJ1-1; D remains ambiguous. The germline V gene encodes CDR1 MNHEY and CDR2 SVGAGI. V was cut by 7 bases and J by 1 base, with 13 bases left in between. This CDR3 is built from 14 residues. The CDR3 DNA follows: TGTGCCAGCATCCAGGCGGCAGGGAACACTGAAGCTTTCTTT. This sequence encodes CASIQAAGNTEAFF.

The chain links TRBV5-5 to TRBJ1-2, with TRBD1 identical over 10 bases. V lost 4 bases to trimming and J lost 1 base; unmatched junction nucleotides: 13. The CDR3 consists of 18 residues. Germline-derived CDR1 and CDR2 are SGHKS and YYEKEE (reference sequence). The CDR3 DNA sequence: TGTGCCAGCAGCACTCTAGGGACAGGGGTTCCCTATAACTATGGCTACACCTTC. Its translation is CASSTLGTGVPYNYGYTF.

The chain couples TRBV7-9 to TRBJ2-3, with 8 bases aligning to TRBD2. J was trimmed by 1 base and V by 5 bases; bases with no gene match: 11. The CDR3 runs to 17 residues. Germline V CDR1 and CDR2: SEHNR, FQNEAQ (reference sequence). As DNA, the CDR3 is TGTGCCAGCAGCCTAGGAAGGCGGGGGGCTGGCACAGATACGCAGTATTTT. Protein product: CASSLGRRGAGTDTQYF.

The chain couples TRBV2 to TRBJ1-1, with 9 bases that match TRBD1. Trimming took 6 bases from V and 4 from J; bases not matched to a gene: 15. The germline V gene has CDR1 SNHLY and CDR2 FYNNEI. The CDR3 spans 17 residues. The CDR3 nucleotides read TGTGCCAGCAGAGGGACAGGGTATTTCCTTTGGAGCACTGAAGCTTTCTTT. Residues: CASRGTGYFLWSTEAFF. Looking up the rest from reference TRBV2 and TRBJ1-1 gives the full variable domain: EPEVTQTPSHQVTQMGQEVILRCVPISNHLYFYWYRQILGQKVEFLVSFYNNEISEKSEIFDDQFSVERPDGSNFTLKIRSTKLEDSAMYFCASRGTGYFLWSTEAFFGQGTRLTVV.

The chain combines TRBV6-5 with TRBJ1-2; 8 bases match TRBD1. The CDR3 is 15 amino acids. After removal of 6 bases from V and 4 bases from J, the junction contained 10 bases not matched to a gene. Germline-derived CDR1 and CDR2 are MNHEY and SVGAGI. CDR3 nucleotide sequence: TGTGCCAGCAGACCCCAGGGGGCCATGGGCTATGGCTACACCTTC. It translates to CASRPQGAMGYGYTF.

This clone was detected a few times. J is TRBJ2-1 and V is TRBV5-7; D gene uncertain. TRBV5-7 is treated as an ORF (open reading frame) with a function not yet certain. The V end lost 4 bases, the J end lost 9 bases, and 11 bases lay between the germline ends. The length of the CDR3 is 12 residues. This CDR3 is CASSTRPPEQFF. Here the CDR3 DNA reads TGTGCCAGCAGCACCCGCCCCCCTGAGCAGTTCTTC.

CDR3 sequence (DNA): TGTGCCATCCCGGTCACAGGGGGCACCGGGGAGCTGTTTTTT. Translation: CAIPVTGGTGELFF. J is TRBJ2-2 and V is TRBV13; 8 positions match TRBD1. V dropped 10 bases and J dropped 4; count of bases not matched to a gene: 8. This CDR3 region has 14 residues. Germline V gene lookup returns CDR1 PRHDT and CDR2 FYEKMQ (reference sequence).

This chain links TRBV7-9 with TRBJ2-3; 7 bases agree with TRBD2. The junction had 11 bases not matched to a gene; V was cut back by 5 bases and J by 6 bases. Per the germline V gene, CDR1 is SEHNR and CDR2 is FQNEAQ (reference sequence). The CDR3 consists of 15 residues. CDR3 DNA: TGTGCCAGCAGCATCGGGACTATTAGAGTGGATACGCAGTATTTT. It codes for CASSIGTIRVDTQYF. Filled out from reference TRBV7-9 and TRBJ2-3, the complete variable domain reads DTGVSQNPRHKITKRGQNVTFRCDPISEHNRLYWYRQTLGQGPEFLTYFQNEAQLEKSRLLSDRFSAERPKGSFSTLEIQRTEQGDSAMYLCASSIGTIRVDTQYFGPGTRLTVL.